This TCR beta chain was identified during a study of tumor and adjacent non-tumor tissue in lung cancer. The CDR3 has 14 residues. In germline, CDR1 is MDHEN, CDR2 SYDVKM. TCRbeta libraries were built with three rounds of nested PCR, modified from ARM-PCR. MiXCR was run by TCRdb on the multiplex PCR reads, yielding one entry per CDR3 protein. This table holds under 95,000 distinct CDR3 sequences, around 59% found once. This clonotype was seen only a few times. At one boundary the junction diverges from the germline segment, which might be a read error. No cell sorting was done before RNA was extracted from the tissue.

Sequencing was performed on lung tumor tissue. The chain joins TRBV28 to TRBJ1-5; D is perhaps TRBD1 (6 bases). The sequence came from a man in his sixties or seventies with non-small cell lung cancer. The CDR3 is CASSLAQGSQPQHF. The CDR3 coding sequence is TGTGCCAGTAGTTTGGCCCAGGGGAGTCAGCCCCAGCATTTT.